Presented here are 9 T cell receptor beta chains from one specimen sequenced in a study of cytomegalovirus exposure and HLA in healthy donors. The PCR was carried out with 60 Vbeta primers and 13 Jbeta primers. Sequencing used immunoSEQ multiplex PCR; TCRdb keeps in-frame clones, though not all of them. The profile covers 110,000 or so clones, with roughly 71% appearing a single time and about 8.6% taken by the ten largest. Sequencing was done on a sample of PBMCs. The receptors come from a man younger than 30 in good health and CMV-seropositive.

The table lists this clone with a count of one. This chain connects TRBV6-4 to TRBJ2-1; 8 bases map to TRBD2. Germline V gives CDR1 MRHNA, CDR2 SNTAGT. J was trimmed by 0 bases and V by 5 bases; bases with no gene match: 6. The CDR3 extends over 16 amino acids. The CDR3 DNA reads TGTGCCAGCAGTAGACGGGGGGGAAGCTCCTACAATGAGCAGTTCTTC. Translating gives CASSRRGGSSYNEQFF.

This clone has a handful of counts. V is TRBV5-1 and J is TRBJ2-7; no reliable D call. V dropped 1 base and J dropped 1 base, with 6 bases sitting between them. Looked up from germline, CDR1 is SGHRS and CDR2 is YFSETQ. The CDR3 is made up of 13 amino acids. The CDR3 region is CASSLRQSYEQYF. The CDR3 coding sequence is TGCGCCAGCAGCTTGCGACAATCCTACGAGCAGTACTTC.

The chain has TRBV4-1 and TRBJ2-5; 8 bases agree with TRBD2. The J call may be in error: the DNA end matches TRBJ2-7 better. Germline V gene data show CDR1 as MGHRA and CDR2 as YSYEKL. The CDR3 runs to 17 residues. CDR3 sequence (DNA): TGCGCCAGCAGCCCTGGTCCACTAGCGGTGACAGCCTACGAGCAGTACTTC. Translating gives CASSPGPLAVTAYEQYF.

DNA of the CDR3: TGTGCCAGCAGCTCCGACTTCATAGCGGGGGGAGGGGAGACCCAGTACTTC. Encoded protein: CASSSDFIAGGGETQYF. The J gene is TRBJ2-5, the V gene TRBV5-6, with 10 bases matching TRBD2. CDR1 SGHDT and CDR2 YYEEEE come from the germline V gene. V gave up 3 bases and J gave up 5 bases; unmatched junction bases: 13. This CDR3 has 17 residues. Supplemented by reference TRBV5-6 and TRBJ2-5, the full variable domain reads DAGVTQSPTHLIKTRGQQVTLRCSPKSGHDTVSWYQQALGQGPQFIFQYYEEEERQRGNFPDRFSGHQFPNYSSELNVNALLLGDSALYLCASSSDFIAGGGETQYFGPGTRLLVL.

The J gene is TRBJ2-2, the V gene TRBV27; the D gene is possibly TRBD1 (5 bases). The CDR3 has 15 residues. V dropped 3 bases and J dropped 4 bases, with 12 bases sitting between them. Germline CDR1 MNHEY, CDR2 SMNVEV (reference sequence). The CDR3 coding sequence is TGTGCCAGCAGTTTCTCGCCTCAGGGCACCGGGGAGCTGTTTTTT. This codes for CASSFSPQGTGELFF.

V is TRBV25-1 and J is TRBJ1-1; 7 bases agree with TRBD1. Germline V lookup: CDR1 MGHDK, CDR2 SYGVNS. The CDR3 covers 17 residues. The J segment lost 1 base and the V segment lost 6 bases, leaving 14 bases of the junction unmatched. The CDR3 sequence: CASSNLGGGEENTEAFF. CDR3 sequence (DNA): TGTGCCAGCAGCAACCTTGGAGGGGGCGAGGAGAACACTGAAGCTTTCTTT. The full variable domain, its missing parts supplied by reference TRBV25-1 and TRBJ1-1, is EADIYQTPRYLVIGTGKKITLECSQTMGHDKMYWYQQDPGMELHLIHYSYGVNSTEKGDLSSESTVSRIRTEHFPLTLESARPSHTSQYLCASSNLGGGEENTEAFFGQGTRLTVV.

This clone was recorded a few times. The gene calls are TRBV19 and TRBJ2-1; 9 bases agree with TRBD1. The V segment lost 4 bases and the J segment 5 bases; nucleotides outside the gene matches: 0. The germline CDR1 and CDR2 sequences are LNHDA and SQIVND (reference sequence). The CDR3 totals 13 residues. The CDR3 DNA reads TGTGCCAGTAGTAGGACAGGGGACAATGAGCAGTTCTTC. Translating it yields CASSRTGDNEQFF.

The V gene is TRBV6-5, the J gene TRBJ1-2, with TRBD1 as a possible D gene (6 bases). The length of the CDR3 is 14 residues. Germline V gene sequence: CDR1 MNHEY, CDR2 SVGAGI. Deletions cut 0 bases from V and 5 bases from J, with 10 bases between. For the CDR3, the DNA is TGTGCCAGCAGTTACTCGGACAGCGCATATGGCTACACCTTC. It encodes CASSYSDSAYGYTF.

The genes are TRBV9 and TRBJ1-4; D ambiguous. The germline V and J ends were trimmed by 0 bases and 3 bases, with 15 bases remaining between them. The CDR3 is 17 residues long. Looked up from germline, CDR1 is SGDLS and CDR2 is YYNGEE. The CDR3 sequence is CASSVGDRGTPNEKLFF. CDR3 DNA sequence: TGTGCCAGCAGCGTAGGTGATAGAGGAACTCCTAATGAAAAACTGTTTTTT.